The present T cell receptor (beta chain) was sequenced within a study of cytomegalovirus exposure and HLA in healthy donors. Germline V gene data show CDR1 as LGHNA and CDR2 as YNFKEQ. J was trimmed by 0 bases and V by 4 bases; bases with no gene match: 18. The CDR3 covers 20 residues. Amplification used 60 Vbeta primers and 13 Jbeta primers. TCRdb's copy holds only in-frame clones and misses some; the assay was immunoSEQ multiplex PCR. Here the sample spans around 140,000 clones, roughly 79% being singletons. The chain has TRBV4-2 and TRBJ2-1, with 7 positions matching TRBD2. The TCR originated in a woman aged 40 to 50 in good health and CMV-seronegative. The sequenced material came from PBMCs. CDR3 sequence (DNA): TGTGCCAGCAGCCGATATCTAGCGGCGGGACCGACGGGCTCCTACAATGAGCAGTTCTTC. Residues: CASSRYLAAGPTGSYNEQFF.